This T cell receptor beta chain was identified in a study of shared clonotypes between healthy human individuals. Study at large: Each donor's CD8 memory used one plate, CD8 naive two, each CD4 subset three.

This clone has just a few counts. Its antigen is unknown. Broader study findings: Rarefaction showed that sequencing of sorted subsets was incomplete (despite large depth).

The CDR3 loop spans 14 amino acids. Trimming cost V 3 bases and J 0 bases, with 8 bases left between them. The germline gives CDR1 SEHNR, CDR2 FQNEAQ (reference sequence). Sorted-subset replicate PCRs used 200 ng DNA, approximately 30,000 T cell genomes. In the original workflow: ImmunoSEQ output held junction-only sequences without quality scores, so filtering differed. Here immunoSEQ multiplex PCR was the method, and the copy in TCRdb shows in-frame clones only, minus some. That table gives V, J and clone size, and the DNA gave D and trimming. Among 2 million to 2.5 million clones listed, 92% were seen once.

This TCR came from a man younger than 35 in good health. Some clones in this sample may be carry-over from other donors' samples. The V gene is TRBV7-9, the J gene TRBJ1-1; TRBD1 is a possible D gene (6 bases). Material for sequencing was naive CD4+ T cells from PBMCs. Subset denoted: CD45RA+ positively selected. CDR3 sequence: CASSFDRMNTEAFF. The CDR3 bases are TGTGCCAGCAGCTTTGACAGGATGAACACTGAAGCTTTCTTT. Supplemented by reference TRBV7-9 and TRBJ1-1, the full variable domain reads DTGVSQNPRHKITKRGQNVTFRCDPISEHNRLYWYRQTLGQGPEFLTYFQNEAQLEKSRLLSDRFSAERPKGSFSTLEIQRTEQGDSAMYLCASSFDRMNTEAFFGQGTRLTVV.